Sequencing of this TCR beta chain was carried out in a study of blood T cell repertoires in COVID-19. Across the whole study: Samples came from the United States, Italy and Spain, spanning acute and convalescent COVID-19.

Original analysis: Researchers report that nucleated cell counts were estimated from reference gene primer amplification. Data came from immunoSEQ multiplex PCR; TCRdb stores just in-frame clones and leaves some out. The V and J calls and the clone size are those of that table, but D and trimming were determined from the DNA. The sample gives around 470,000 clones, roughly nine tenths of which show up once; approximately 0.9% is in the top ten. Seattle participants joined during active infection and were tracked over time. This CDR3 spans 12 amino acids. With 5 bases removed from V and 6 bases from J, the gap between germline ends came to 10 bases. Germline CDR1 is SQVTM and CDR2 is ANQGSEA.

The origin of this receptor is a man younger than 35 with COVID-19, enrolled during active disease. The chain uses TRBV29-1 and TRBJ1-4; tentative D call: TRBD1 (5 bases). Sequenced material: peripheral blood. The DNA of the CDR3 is TGCAGCGTTCAAGCAGGGTATGAAAAACTGTTTTTT. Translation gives CSVQAGYEKLFF.